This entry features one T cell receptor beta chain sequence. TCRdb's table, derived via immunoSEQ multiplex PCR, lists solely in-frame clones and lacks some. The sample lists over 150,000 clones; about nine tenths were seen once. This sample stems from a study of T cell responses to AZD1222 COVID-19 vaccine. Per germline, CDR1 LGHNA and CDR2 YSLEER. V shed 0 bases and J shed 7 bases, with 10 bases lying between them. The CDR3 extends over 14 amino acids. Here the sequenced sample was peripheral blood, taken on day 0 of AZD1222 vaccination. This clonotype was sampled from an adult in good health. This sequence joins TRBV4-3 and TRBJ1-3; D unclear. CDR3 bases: TGCGCCAGCAGCCAAGAGGGCATACACAACACCATATATTTT. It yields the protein CASSQEGIHNTIYF.